Detailed here is one T cell receptor (beta chain). Every sample gave at least 5 micrograms of total RNA when it was extracted. The data belong to a study of blood T cells in healthy people across ages. The CDR3 is made up of 17 amino acids. Between the trimmed V and J ends, which lost 1 base and 3 bases, there was a span of 19 bases. Germline-derived CDR1 and CDR2 are LGHDT and YNNKEL (reference sequence). Alongside a J-beta primer mix, a sample-barcoded 5' primer served in a second PCR lasting 7 to 11 cycles. MiXCR was run by TCRdb on the 5' RACE reads, yielding one entry per CDR3 protein. Found here are hundreds of thousands of distinct CDR3 sequences, about 24% of them singletons; the top ten hold roughly 10%. These sequences were also reported in another study, on T cells of mothers and their children. This second study notes: Nine systemically healthy Caucasian donors: three mothers, six children. Extraction yielded RNA that went, in full, into cDNA synthesis at approximately 1.5 ug per 15 ul.

V is TRBV3-1 and J is TRBJ2-7; no firm D call. The clonotype was recovered from a boy younger than 18 in good health. The sample comprised blood. The CDR3 nucleotides are TGTGCCAGCAGCCAAGGTCTAGGGCGGTCCAGTAGCTACGAGCAGTACTTC. This gives the protein CASSQGLGRSSSYEQYF.